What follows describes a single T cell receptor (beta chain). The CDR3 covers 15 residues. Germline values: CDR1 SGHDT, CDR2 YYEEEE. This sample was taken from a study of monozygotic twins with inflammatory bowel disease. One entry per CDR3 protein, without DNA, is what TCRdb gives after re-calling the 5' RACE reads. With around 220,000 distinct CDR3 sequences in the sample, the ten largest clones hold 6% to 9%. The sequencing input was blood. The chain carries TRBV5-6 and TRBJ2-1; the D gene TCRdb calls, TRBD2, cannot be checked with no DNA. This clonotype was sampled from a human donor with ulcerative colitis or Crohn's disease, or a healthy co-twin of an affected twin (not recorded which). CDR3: CASSLSPGIDNEQFF.